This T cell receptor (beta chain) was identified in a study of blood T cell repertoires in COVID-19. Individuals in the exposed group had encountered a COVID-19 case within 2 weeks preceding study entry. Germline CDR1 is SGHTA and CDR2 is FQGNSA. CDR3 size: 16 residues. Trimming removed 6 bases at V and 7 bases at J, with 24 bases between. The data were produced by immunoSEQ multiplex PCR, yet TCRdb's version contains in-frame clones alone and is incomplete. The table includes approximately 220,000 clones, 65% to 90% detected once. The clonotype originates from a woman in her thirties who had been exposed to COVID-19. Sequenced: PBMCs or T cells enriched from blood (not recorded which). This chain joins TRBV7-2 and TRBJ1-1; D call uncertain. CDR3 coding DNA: TGTGCCAGCAGTCCCGGAGGACGCAGACCTGAGGGTGAAGCTTTCTTT. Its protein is CASSPGGRRPEGEAFF.